Listed here are 32 T cell receptor beta chains from one sample, sequenced in a study of T cells in Graves' hyperthyroidism and ophthalmopathy. Amplified TCR beta CDR3 regions came from RNA transcripts. HTBI primers were the set used in a first-round RT-PCR of the TCR CDR3. TCRdb fed the multiplex PCR reads into MiXCR, producing one record per CDR3 protein. The sample lists about 250,000 distinct CDR3 sequences, approximately 25% occurring once. Sequenced input: blood. All receptors derive from a woman aged 40 to 50 with Graves' ophthalmopathy.

V and J are TRBV7-9 and TRBJ1-2; D is possibly TRBD1 (6 bases). This CDR3 contains 11 residues. With 8 bases removed from V and 4 bases from J, the gap between germline ends came to 8 bases. Germline CDR1 SEHNR, CDR2 FQNEAQ (reference sequence). The CDR3 is CASGTSYGYTF. In nucleotides, the CDR3 is TGTGCCAGCGGGACAAGCTATGGCTACACCTTC. Combining the CDR3 with reference TRBV7-9 and TRBJ1-2 gives the whole variable domain DTGVSQNPRHKITKRGQNVTFRCDPISEHNRLYWYRQTLGQGPEFLTYFQNEAQLEKSRLLSDRFSAERPKGSFSTLEIQRTEQGDSAMYLCASGTSYGYTFGSGTRLTVV.

On this clonotype: Since a much larger clone is just one base distant, this may be a read error. J is TRBJ1-2 and V is TRBV25-1; D not certain. Germline V gives CDR1 MGHDK, CDR2 SYGVNS. V shed 5 bases and J shed 4 bases, with 11 bases lying between them. The CDR3 has 13 amino acids. Here the CDR3 reads CASSKVSVYGYTF. In nucleotides, the CDR3 is TGTGCCAGCAGTAAGGTCAGCGTCTATGGCTACACCTTC.

This clonotype has more than one count but fewer than ten. The chain carries TRBV3-1 and TRBJ1-1, with D possibly TRBD1 on 5 matching bases. The CDR3 consists of 13 residues. Germline CDR1 reads LGHDT; CDR2 reads YNNKEL (reference sequence). V was trimmed by 5 bases and J by 4 bases, leaving 11 bases between them. CDR3 nucleotide sequence: TGTGCCAGCAGCTTCGGGGCTGGCACTGAAGCTTTCTTT. Protein sequence: CASSFGAGTEAFF.

This clonotype was recorded at least ten times. V usage is TRBV11-2 and J usage is TRBJ2-2, with TRBD1 identical over 8 bases. Germline CDR1 is SGHAT and CDR2 is FQNNGV. Losses at the gene ends were 5 bases for V and 4 bases for J; bases not matched to a gene: 6. This CDR3 is 15 amino acids long. CDR3 loop: CASSPIDRGTGELFF. CDR3 sequence (DNA): TGTGCCAGCAGCCCTATTGACAGGGGCACCGGGGAGCTGTTTTTT.

This clonotype was found once. The CDR3 region is CASSSLGTGLETQYF. DNA for the CDR3: TGTGCCAGCAGCTCCCTCGGGACAGGGCTTGAGACCCAGTACTTC. The chain links TRBV7-3 to TRBJ2-5; the match to TRBD1 covers 9 bases. Germline lookup yields CDR1 SGHTA and CDR2 FQGTGA. The V segment lost 4 bases and the J segment 5 bases; nucleotides outside the gene matches: 8. CDR3 size: 15 residues.

The chain is built from TRBV11-2 and TRBJ1-2, with a weak D call TRBD1 (6 bases). The CDR3 extends over 14 amino acids. Germline assignment: CDR1 SGHAT and CDR2 FQNNGV. The ends were cut back, 5 bases at V and 6 bases at J, with 16 bases in the middle. The CDR3 DNA reads as TGTGCCAGCAGCCTAAGTCTGGACAGCAATGGCTACACCTTC. It specifies CASSLSLDSNGYTF.

This clonotype was seen repeatedly, ten times or more. The chain employs TRBV27 and TRBJ2-1, with D possibly being TRBD1 or TRBD2 (6 bases each). Per the germline V gene, CDR1 is MNHEY and CDR2 is SMNVEV (reference sequence). V dropped 2 bases and J dropped 6 bases, with 8 bases sitting between them. The CDR3 has 13 amino acids. The CDR3 protein is CASSLGGGNEQFF. The DNA for the CDR3 is TGTGCCAGCAGTTTAGGAGGGGGCAATGAGCAGTTCTTC.

The table lists this clonotype with many counts. The rearrangement uses TRBV28 and TRBJ2-7; tentatively, D is TRBD1 (6 bases). Germline CDR1 and CDR2: MDHEN and SYDVKM. Trimming left V 6 bases short and J 1 base short, with 13 bases between. The CDR3 has 14 residues. This chain's CDR3 is CASRDRPTSYEQYF. CDR3 nucleotides: TGTGCCAGCAGGGACAGACCGACATCCTACGAGCAGTACTTC.

In this sample, this clonotype turned up a few times. V is TRBV19 and J is TRBJ2-2; TRBD2 is a possible D gene (7 bases). Germline assignment: CDR1 LNHDA and CDR2 SQIVND (reference sequence). Trimming shortened V by 7 bases and J by 4 bases, and 13 bases separated the two germline ends. CDR3 size: 14 residues. CDR3 DNA sequence: TGTGCCAGTATAGGGGGGGGAGTCACCGGGGAGCTGTTTTTT. It translates to CASIGGGVTGELFF. Full variable domain (rest looked up from reference TRBV19 and TRBJ2-2): DGGITQSPKYLFRKEGQNVTLSCEQNLNHDAMYWYRQDPGQGLRLIYYSQIVNDFQKGDIAEGYSVSREKKESFPLTVTSAQKNPTAFYLCASIGGGVTGELFFGEGSRLTVL.

The rearrangement links TRBV27 to TRBJ1-2, with D uncertain. CDR3 size: 15 residues. Per germline, CDR1 MNHEY and CDR2 SMNVEV (reference sequence). V gave up 9 bases and J gave up 0 bases, with 17 bases separating them. The CDR3 loop is CARDPVREANYGYTF. The CDR3, as DNA: TGTGCCAGGGATCCTGTGAGGGAAGCTAACTATGGCTACACCTTC.

The V call is TRBV6-1, the J call TRBJ2-7; 8 nucleotides line up with TRBD1. CDR1 is MNHNS and CDR2 is SASEGT in the germline V gene. V lost 3 bases, J lost 2 bases, and 12 bases stayed unmatched. This CDR3 is built from 17 residues. CDR3 sequence reads: CASSEVTGAVPAYEQYF. CDR3 nucleotide sequence: TGTGCCAGCAGTGAGGTGACAGGGGCCGTCCCTGCCTACGAGCAGTACTTC.

The sample holds many counts of this clonotype. The gene calls are TRBV6-2 or TRBV6-3 and TRBJ2-7; 11 nucleotides line up with TRBD2. Trimming took 6 bases from V and 2 from J; bases not matched to a gene: 15. The CDR3 is 18 amino acids. The germline V gene has CDR1 MNHEY and CDR2 SVGEGT. CDR3 residues: CASRGAGTSSGRAYEQYF. CDR3 nucleotides: TGTGCCAGCAGGGGGGCGGGGACGAGTAGCGGGAGGGCCTACGAGCAGTACTTC.

At least ten counts were recorded for this clonotype. The CDR3 sequence: CAISESTGGDEQYF. CDR3 bases: TGTGCCATCAGTGAGTCCACAGGGGGGGACGAGCAGTACTTC. V usage is TRBV10-3 and J usage is TRBJ2-7, with TRBD1 as a possible D gene (8 bases). Germline values: CDR1 ENHRY, CDR2 SYGVKD. V was shortened by 0 bases and J by 5 bases, with 11 bases between the two germline ends. The CDR3 consists of 14 residues.

This clonotype occurred once. This rearrangement joins TRBV12-3 or TRBV12-4 to TRBJ2-2; 9 positions match TRBD2. The CDR3 length is 14 residues. V shed 6 bases, J shed 6 bases, and the junction held 5 bases outside the gene matches. CDR3 sequence (DNA): TGTGCCAGCAGAAGTAGCGGGGGTCCCGGGGAGCTGTTTTTT. Its protein product is CASRSSGGPGELFF.

This clonotype was seen ten or more times. This chain uses TRBV6-5 with TRBJ2-7; D possibly uses TRBD1 or TRBD2 (5 bases each). Deletions cut 7 bases from V and 2 bases from J, with 18 bases between. CDR1 is MNHEY, CDR2 SVGAGI, per germline. CDR3 size: 15 residues. The CDR3 reads CASKEYRGGAYEQYF. CDR3 bases: TGTGCCAGCAAAGAGTACCGGGGCGGTGCCTACGAGCAGTACTTC.

This clonotype was recorded at least ten times. The genes are TRBV25-1 and TRBJ2-5, with 9 bases lining up with TRBD1. The CDR3 spans 16 residues. Germline trimming cut 3 bases from V and 3 bases from J; bases unmatched to any gene: 8. Germline values: CDR1 MGHDK, CDR2 SYGVNS. This CDR3 reads CASSDYSGTGKETQYF. In DNA form, the CDR3 reads TGTGCCAGCAGTGATTACTCCGGGACAGGGAAAGAGACCCAGTACTTC.

This clonotype was counted ten times or more. The chain couples TRBV7-8 to TRBJ2-7; 7 bases align to TRBD1. Per the germline V gene, CDR1 is SGHVS and CDR2 is FQNEAQ. The V and J ends lost 1 base and 7 bases, in that order; junction bases with no gene match: 10. The CDR3 runs 15 residues. This CDR3 reads CASSLVLGQALEQYF. CDR3 nucleotide sequence: TGTGCCAGCAGCTTAGTCCTAGGACAGGCCCTGGAGCAGTACTTC.

The rearrangement links TRBV2 to TRBJ1-1; TRBD1 matches 8 bases. Germline V gene sequence: CDR1 SNHLY, CDR2 FYNNEI. The CDR3 has 15 amino acids. V lost 8 bases, J lost 5 bases, and 13 bases stayed unmatched. DNA of the CDR3: TGTGCCAGCGCCCTAACAGGGGGAACAGGGACTGAAGCTTTCTTT. Translated: CASALTGGTGTEAFF. The variable domain in full, completed from reference TRBV2 and TRBJ1-1, reads EPEVTQTPSHQVTQMGQEVILRCVPISNHLYFYWYRQILGQKVEFLVSFYNNEISEKSEIFDDQFSVERPDGSNFTLKIRSTKLEDSAMYFCASALTGGTGTEAFFGQGTRLTVV.

This clonotype was seen at least ten times. The CDR3 region has the DNA TGTGCCAGCTTGTCAGGGCATGGCGCCGGGGAGCTGTTTTTT. Its translation: CASLSGHGAGELFF. V usage is TRBV28 and J usage is TRBJ2-2; a weak D match, TRBD1 (5 bases). Trimming removed 8 bases at V and 6 bases at J, with 16 bases between. The length of the CDR3 is 14 residues. Germline V gene data show CDR1 as MDHEN and CDR2 as SYDVKM.

This clonotype was detected ten times or more. V gene TRBV12-3 or TRBV12-4 combines with J gene TRBJ2-7; either TRBD1 or TRBD2 may supply D (5 bases each). The V and J ends lost 4 bases and 7 bases respectively, with 14 bases between them. This CDR3 is built from 13 residues. CDR3 nucleotides: TGTGCCAGCAGTTCCGGACCTTGGGGGGAGCAGTACTTC. Translation: CASSSGPWGEQYF.

The gene calls are TRBV6-1 and TRBJ1-1; unclear D gene. Germline V gene data show CDR1 as MNHNS and CDR2 as SASEGT. The CDR3 is 14 residues long. Trimming pared 6 bases from V and 3 bases from J, leaving 14 bases between. The CDR3 spells CASRGLERDTEAFF. The CDR3 DNA follows: TGTGCCAGCAGAGGTCTCGAACGCGACACTGAAGCTTTCTTT.

This clonotype was found many times. The gene calls are TRBV28 and TRBJ2-2; D is uncertain. The CDR3 sequence is 16 residues long. Germline V CDR1 and CDR2: MDHEN, SYDVKM. With 3 bases removed from V and 0 bases from J, the gap between germline ends came to 11 bases. Here the CDR3 reads CASSFPGRANTGELFF. The CDR3 DNA follows: TGTGCCAGCAGTTTTCCCGGGCGCGCGAACACCGGGGAGCTGTTTTTT.

This clonotype has a count of ten or more. A much larger clone is a single base away; this may be a read error. This chain uses TRBV10-3 with TRBJ2-7, with a tentative D call TRBD1 (6 bases). The germline V gene has CDR1 ENHRY and CDR2 SYGVKD. The CDR3 contains 15 residues. The germline V and J ends were trimmed by 10 bases and 5 bases, with 24 bases remaining between them. The CDR3 is CATELVGASANEQYF. Here the CDR3 DNA reads TGTGCCACCGAACTCGTGGGGGCTTCGGCGAACGAGCAGTACTTC.

Many counts were recorded for this clonotype. This chain links TRBV5-5 with TRBJ1-2; 7 bases are a match to TRBD1. V trimming: 1 base; J trimming: 8 bases; junction bases outside the gene matches: 8. The CDR3 has 14 residues. Germline V gene data show CDR1 as SGHKS and CDR2 as YYEKEE (reference sequence). Here the CDR3 DNA reads TGTGCCAGCAGCTTGTCTGGACAGGCAAAGGGCTACACCTTC. Protein sequence: CASSLSGQAKGYTF.

The sample holds many counts of this clonotype. The V gene is TRBV20-1, the J gene TRBJ2-5; D is tentatively TRBD1 or TRBD2 (5 bases each). Germline V gene data show CDR1 as DFQATT and CDR2 as SNEGSKA (reference sequence). This CDR3 comprises 15 residues. Trimming took 4 bases from V and 7 from J, leaving 22 bases between them. CDR3 DNA: TGCAGTGCTATTGGAAGGGGCCTTGAAGAGGGGACCCAGTACTTC. This codes for CSAIGRGLEEGTQYF.

This chain joins TRBV24-1 and TRBJ2-5, with TRBD2 matching 8 bases. Germline CDR1 reads KGHDR; CDR2 reads SFDVKD. V lost 3 bases and J lost 3; bases outside the gene matches: 11. CDR3 length: 17 amino acids. Here the CDR3 DNA reads TGTGCCACCAGTGATCCAGCGGGGGCAGACACAGAAGAGACCCAGTACTTC. Protein product: CATSDPAGADTEETQYF.

This rearrangement joins TRBV7-9 to TRBJ1-2; TRBD1 aligns across 7 bases. The V gene end was trimmed by 6 bases and the J gene end by 7 bases; junction bases not matched to a gene: 8. This CDR3 has 13 residues. Germline V lookup: CDR1 SEHNR, CDR2 FQNEAQ (reference sequence). Here the CDR3 DNA reads TGTGCCAGCAGGGAAGGGGGCGCGGGTGGCTACACCTTC. Translation: CASREGGAGGYTF.

The chain is built from TRBV7-2 and TRBJ2-5; 7 nucleotides match TRBD2. This CDR3 is 14 amino acids long. The V gene's germline CDR1 is SGHTA and CDR2 FQGNSA. J lost 5 bases, V lost 6 bases, and 9 bases had no gene match. The CDR3 loop is CASRRRGELETQYF. The CDR3 DNA is TGTGCCAGCAGACGACGGGGGGAGCTGGAGACCCAGTACTTC.

This rearrangement joins TRBV15 to TRBJ1-5; no reliable D call. Germline V gene lookup returns CDR1 LNHNV and CDR2 YYDKDF (reference sequence). The ends were cut back, 0 bases at V and 1 base at J, with 13 bases in the middle. This CDR3 has 17 amino acids. The DNA of the CDR3 is TGTGCCACCAGCAGAGATGGGAACGCGGGGAGCAATCAGCCCCAGCATTTT. This gives the protein CATSRDGNAGSNQPQHF. Full variable domain (missing parts from reference TRBV15 and TRBJ1-5): DAMVIQNPRYQVTQFGKPVTLSCSQTLNHNVMYWYQQKSSQAPKLLFHYYDKDFNNEADTPDNFQSRRPNTSFCFLDIRSPGLGDTAMYLCATSRDGNAGSNQPQHFGDGTRLSIL.

With regard to this clonotype: A much bigger clone sits one base away, suggesting this may be a read error. J is TRBJ2-2 and V is TRBV11-2, with TRBD1 matching over 8 bases. The CDR3 has 15 residues. V shed 6 bases and J 7 bases; nucleotides not matched to a gene: 10. The germline V gene encodes CDR1 SGHAT and CDR2 FQNNGV. The CDR3 region has the DNA TGTGCCAGCAGTCCCAGGACAGGGTCGGTCGGGGAGCTGTTTTTT. Its protein product is CASSPRTGSVGELFF.

This chain links TRBV6-5 with TRBJ1-5; 8 positions match TRBD1. In germline, CDR1 is MNHEY, CDR2 SVGAGI. V was pared by 0 bases and J by 6 bases, with 7 bases of the junction left unmatched. This CDR3 has 16 amino acids. CDR3 in amino acids: CASSYSVQGAGQPQHF. The CDR3 DNA is TGTGCCAGCAGTTACTCGGTTCAGGGGGCAGGTCAGCCCCAGCATTTT.

Remarks on this clonotype: A read error is likely, as this CDR3 ends without the conserved phenylalanine or tryptophan. The rearrangement links TRBV7-2 to TRBJ2-7; 7 positions agree with TRBD1. The CDR3 is made up of 13 amino acids. Losses at the gene ends were 9 bases for V and 5 bases for J; bases not matched to a gene: 10. Germline V gene lookup returns CDR1 SGHTA and CDR2 FQGNSA. CDR3 residues: CASSPDRYHEQYL. The CDR3, as DNA: TGTGCCAGTAGCCCGGACAGGTACCACGAGCAGTACCTC.